This T cell receptor beta chain is from a study of T cell responses to AZD1222 COVID-19 vaccine. Study-level findings and limits: Unmutated regions of variants are reportedly targeted by nearly half of spike-specific TCRs. Following two doses of AZD1222, Spike-specific TCR breadth and depth rose. Seropositive AZD1222 recipients at baseline numbered only 6 or 7.

This CDR3 has 15 amino acids. Germline-derived CDR1 and CDR2 are KGHSH and LQKENI. V shed 5 bases, J shed 7 bases, and the junction held 10 bases outside the gene matches. With regard to this clone: The antigen is unknown.

Only in-frame clones appear in the TCRdb table, and some are missing; sequencing was by immunoSEQ multiplex PCR. The data contain some 150,000 clones, around 84% of them singletons. The chain uses TRBV18 and TRBJ2-1, with 8 bases matching TRBD2. The receptor was derived from an adult who received the AZD1222 COVID-19 vaccine. The sample here was peripheral blood, taken 28 days after the second AZD1222 dose. CDR3 in DNA: TGTGCCAGCTCAACATTAGCGGGACTGGGGAATGAGCAGTTCTTC. It codes for CASSTLAGLGNEQFF.